The clone carrying this TCR beta chain has at least ten counts. Antigen: not known. These data belong to a study of T-cell reconstitution after alpha-beta-depleted transplantation in children. Whole-study results and caveats: Fresh T-cell production supplied most of the T-cell counts and diversity seen one year after transplant.

A TCRbeta library incorporating unique molecular identifiers was prepared. In TCRdb, the PCR reads were re-called with MiXCR into one record per CDR3 protein. The table includes about 290,000 distinct CDR3 sequences, around 7.1% detected once. The trim removed 6 bases at V and 5 bases at J, leaving 11 bases unmatched. CDR3 length: 16 residues. The receptor comes from a female patient aged 2 to 10 who had a stem cell transplant for Fanconi anemia, so the T cells may come from the graft donor. Material: peripheral blood, obtained 360 days after TCRalphabeta/CD19-depleted stem cell transplant. The chain joins TRBV12-3 or TRBV12-4 to TRBJ2-3, with 10 bases aligning to TRBD2. The CDR3 nucleotides read TGTGCCAGCAGGGGAAGCGGGAGGGCCTCAGAAGATACGCAGTATTTT. It encodes CASRGSGRASEDTQYF.